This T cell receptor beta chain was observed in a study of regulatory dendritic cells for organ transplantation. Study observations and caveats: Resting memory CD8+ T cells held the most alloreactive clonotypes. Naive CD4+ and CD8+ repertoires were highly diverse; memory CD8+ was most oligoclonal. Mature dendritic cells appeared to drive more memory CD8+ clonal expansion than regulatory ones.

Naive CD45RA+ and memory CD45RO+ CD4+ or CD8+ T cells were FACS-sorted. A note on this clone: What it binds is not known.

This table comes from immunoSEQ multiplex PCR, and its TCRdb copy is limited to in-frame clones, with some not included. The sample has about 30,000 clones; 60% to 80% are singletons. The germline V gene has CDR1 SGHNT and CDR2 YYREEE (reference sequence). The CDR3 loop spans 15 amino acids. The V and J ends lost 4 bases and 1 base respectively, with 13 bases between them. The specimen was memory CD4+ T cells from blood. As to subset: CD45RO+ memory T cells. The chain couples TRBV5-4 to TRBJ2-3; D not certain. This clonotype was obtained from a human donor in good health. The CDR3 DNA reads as TGTGCCAGCAGCACGGGTTTCTTCGGCACAGATACGCAGTATTTT. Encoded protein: CASSTGFFGTDTQYF.